This T cell receptor (beta chain) derives from a study of cytomegalovirus exposure and HLA in healthy donors. For this clone: Its antigen remains unidentified.

Study-level findings and limits: For most TCR beta V segments, an earlier analysis put the productive rate at about 90% or about 30% of the time.

Germline V lookup: CDR1 SNHLY, CDR2 FYNNEI. The CDR3 extends over 14 amino acids. V shed 4 bases and J 2 bases; nucleotides not matched to a gene: 4. Primers for the PCR totalled 60 Vbeta and 13 Jbeta. TCRdb keeps only in-frame clones here, not all; method: immunoSEQ multiplex PCR. The data show over 150,000 clones, around 85% seen once. This chain connects TRBV2 to TRBJ1-2; 7 bases are a match to TRBD1. The source is a man aged 40-50 years in good health and CMV-seronegative. Sequences were obtained from PBMCs. CDR3 sequence reads: CASSAAGQNYGYTF. The CDR3 bases are TGTGCCAGCAGTGCAGCGGGACAGAACTATGGCTACACCTTC.